Below are 20 T cell receptor beta chains sequenced from a single sample in a study of blood T cell repertoires in COVID-19. The method was immunoSEQ multiplex PCR; TCRdb's version includes in-frame clones alone and lacks a portion of them. Among roughly 120,000 clones listed, more than 70% were seen once. The sequenced sample consisted of peripheral blood. The receptors derive from a human donor in a cohort sampled during active COVID-19.

This clone has only one observation. The chain carries TRBV9 and TRBJ2-5, with a possible D match to TRBD2 (6 bases). V was trimmed by 0 bases and J by 5 bases, leaving 17 bases between them. This CDR3 comprises 16 residues. Germline V lookup: CDR1 SGDLS, CDR2 YYNGEE. CDR3 DNA sequence: TGTGCCAGCAGCGTAGCGCGGGGTGGTGGCCGGGAGACCCAGTACTTC. Protein sequence: CASSVARGGGRETQYF.

V gene TRBV9 combines with J gene TRBJ1-1; possibly TRBD1 for D (6 bases). The length of the CDR3 is 14 residues. Germline assignment: CDR1 SGDLS and CDR2 YYNGEE. The ends were cut back, 1 base at V and 8 bases at J, with 15 bases in the middle. The CDR3: CASSVSTGEREAFF. As DNA, the CDR3 is TGTGCCAGCAGCGTATCGACAGGCGAAAGGGAAGCTTTCTTT.

J is TRBJ2-1 and V is TRBV10-1; the match to TRBD2 covers 8 bases. V shed 3 bases and J 3 bases; nucleotides not matched to a gene: 7. Looked up from germline, CDR1 is WNHNN and CDR2 is SYGVQD (reference sequence). CDR3 length equals 16 residues. The CDR3 nucleotides read TGCGCCAGCAGTGATTTCCCGGGACTAGGCTACAATGAGCAGTTCTTC. It yields the protein CASSDFPGLGYNEQFF.

The V and J genes are TRBV7-2 and TRBJ1-1, with D tentatively TRBD1 (5 bases). CDR1 and CDR2 from the germline V gene are SGHTA and FQGNSA. There are 14 residues in the CDR3. V lost 5 bases, J lost 2 bases, and 12 bases lay in between. The CDR3 is CASSRLTGNTEAFF. CDR3 DNA sequence: TGTGCCAGCAGCCGCCTCACAGGCAACACTGAAGCTTTCTTT.

The sample holds a few counts of this clone. The CDR3 spells CASSSTAITHYGYTF. DNA of the CDR3: TGTGCCAGCAGTTCAACAGCAATTACCCACTATGGCTACACCTTC. The V and J genes are TRBV27 and TRBJ1-2, with no clear D. Trimming took 4 bases from V and 3 from J, leaving 15 bases between them. CDR1 is MNHEY and CDR2 is SMNVEV in the germline V gene (reference sequence). The CDR3 is 15 amino acids.

The chain links TRBV29-1 to TRBJ2-2, with D maybe TRBD2 (6 bases). V was cut by 4 bases and J by 0 bases, with 9 bases left in between. The length of the CDR3 is 14 residues. Germline assignment: CDR1 SQVTM and CDR2 ANQGSEA. The CDR3 loop reads CSVVAGTNTGELFF. In DNA form, the CDR3 reads TGCAGCGTTGTTGCGGGAACGAACACCGGGGAGCTGTTTTTT.

This clone was detected a few times. The rearrangement links TRBV11-2 to TRBJ2-7; 8 nucleotides align to TRBD2. Trimming took 8 bases from V and 6 from J; bases not matched to a gene: 6. The germline CDR1 and CDR2 sequences are SGHAT and FQNNGV. There are 12 residues in the CDR3. In DNA form, the CDR3 reads TGTGCCAGCTGGGCGGGAGGCGTCGAGCAGTACTTC. Encoded protein: CASWAGGVEQYF.

The chain uses TRBV3-1 (or the pseudogene TRBV3-2) and TRBJ1-4; D remains unclear. Germline assignment: CDR1 LGHDT and CDR2 YNNKEL (reference sequence). The CDR3 spans 16 residues. The V end lost 1 base, the J end lost 13 bases, and 22 bases lay between the germline ends. The CDR3 coding sequence is TGTGCCAGCAGCCAAGGTACCGTGTCGGTGCGTGATCGACTGTTTTTT. Its translation: CASSQGTVSVRDRLFF.

The J gene is TRBJ2-1, the V gene TRBV2, with D perhaps TRBD2 (5 bases). The CDR3 consists of 13 residues. V was clipped by 7 bases and J by 7 bases, with 14 bases between them. CDR1 is SNHLY, CDR2 FYNNEI, per germline. This CDR3 reads CASKVGDGNEQFF. In nucleotides, the CDR3 is TGTGCCAGCAAGGTGGGAGACGGGAATGAGCAGTTCTTC. The entire variable domain, with the rest obtained from reference TRBV2 and TRBJ2-1, is as follows: EPEVTQTPSHQVTQMGQEVILRCVPISNHLYFYWYRQILGQKVEFLVSFYNNEISEKSEIFDDQFSVERPDGSNFTLKIRSTKLEDSAMYFCASKVGDGNEQFFGPGTRLTVL.

The chain carries TRBV7-9 and TRBJ1-4, with TRBD1 matching over 7 bases. Germline lookup yields CDR1 SEHNR and CDR2 FQNEAQ (reference sequence). Trimming at V came to 8 bases and at J to 8 bases, leaving 8 bases not matched to a gene. The CDR3 length is 13 residues. The CDR3 sequence: CASLGQEEEKLFF. DNA for the CDR3: TGTGCCAGCCTCGGACAGGAGGAGGAAAAACTGTTTTTT.

The chain combines TRBV6-5 with TRBJ2-1; no firm D call. The CDR3 is made up of 10 amino acids. V lost 6 bases, J lost 6 bases, and 3 bases lay in between. Germline lookup yields CDR1 MNHEY and CDR2 SVGAGI. The CDR3 spells CASRANEQFF. CDR3 nucleotide sequence: TGTGCCAGCAGGGCCAATGAGCAGTTCTTC.

The chain employs TRBV5-6 and TRBJ2-2, with D maybe TRBD2 (5 bases). V lost 3 bases and J 4 bases, leaving 7 bases between the germline ends. This CDR3 has 13 residues. Germline V gene data show CDR1 as SGHDT and CDR2 as YYEEEE. The chain's CDR3 is CASSSAGTGELFF. The CDR3 DNA follows: TGTGCCAGCAGCTCTGCGGGCACCGGGGAGCTGTTTTTT.

This rearrangement joins TRBV5-1 to TRBJ2-5, with 10 bases matching TRBD1. The CDR3 has 13 amino acids. The V and J ends lost 7 bases and 10 bases, in that order; junction bases with no gene match: 10. Germline CDR1 SGHRS, CDR2 YFSETQ. The CDR3 DNA reads TGCGCCAGCTCGTCCGGGACAGGGGTAGACCAGTACTTC. Its protein is CASSSGTGVDQYF.

The chain uses TRBV4-1 and TRBJ1-1; perhaps TRBD1 as D (5 bases). V shed 3 bases and J shed 6 bases, with 17 bases lying between them. The CDR3 consists of 15 residues. Germline V CDR1 and CDR2: MGHRA, YSYEKL. CDR3 sequence: CASSHQATAPSEAFF. The CDR3 bases are TGCGCCAGCAGCCATCAAGCGACAGCCCCCTCTGAAGCTTTCTTT.

The rearrangement joins TRBV4-3 to TRBJ2-1; D is undetermined. Germline CDR1 reads LGHNA; CDR2 reads YSLEER. The length of the CDR3 is 15 residues. V was cut by 1 base and J by 3 bases, with 10 bases left in between. This chain's CDR3 is CASSQGTQYYNEQFF. CDR3 bases: TGCGCCAGCAGCCAAGGTACACAGTACTACAATGAGCAGTTCTTC.

This clone came up a few times. The chain links TRBV14 to TRBJ1-3; D ambiguous. Germline lookup yields CDR1 SGHDN and CDR2 FVKESK. The CDR3 is 14 residues long. Deletions cut 4 bases from V and 4 bases from J, with 11 bases between. The CDR3 loop is CASSPQVLGNTIYF. CDR3 bases: TGTGCCAGCAGCCCCCAGGTCCTCGGAAACACCATATATTTT. Using reference TRBV14 and TRBJ1-3 for the parts outside the CDR3, the full variable domain is EAGVTQFPSHSVIEKGQTVTLRCDPISGHDNLYWYRRVMGKEIKFLLHFVKESKQDESGMPNNRFLAERTGGTYSTLKVQPAELEDSGVYFCASSPQVLGNTIYFGEGSWLTVV.

V usage is TRBV10-1 and J usage is TRBJ2-7, with 9 bases matching TRBD2. V was clipped by 0 bases and J by 4 bases; unmatched bases: 4. CDR1 and CDR2 from the germline V gene are WNHNN and SYGVQD (reference sequence). CDR3 length: 15 residues. The CDR3 bases are TGCGCCAGCAGTGAGTCGGGTAGCGGGAGATACGAGCAGTACTTC. Translation: CASSESGSGRYEQYF.

The gene calls are TRBV18 and TRBJ2-4; the match to TRBD2 covers 9 bases. The CDR3 runs 15 residues. Germline lookup yields CDR1 KGHSH and CDR2 LQKENI. Trimming took 5 bases from V and 6 from J; bases not matched to a gene: 8. CDR3: CASSAGGPSRNIQYF. The CDR3 region has the DNA TGTGCCAGCTCAGCGGGAGGGCCCTCGAGAAACATTCAGTACTTC.

The V and J genes are TRBV29-1 and TRBJ2-1; D gene unclear. Per the germline V gene, CDR1 is SQVTM and CDR2 is ANQGSEA. Trimming left V 5 bases short and J 0 bases short, with 8 bases between. This CDR3 has 13 residues. DNA for the CDR3: TGCAGCGTTAGCATTAGCTCCTACAATGAGCAGTTCTTC. Its translation is CSVSISSYNEQFF.

The chain links TRBV19 to TRBJ2-7, with 9 bases lining up with TRBD2. The CDR3 has 14 amino acids. Germline V gives CDR1 LNHDA, CDR2 SQIVND (reference sequence). Unmatched junction bases numbered 7, after V lost 5 bases and J lost 5 bases. The CDR3 spells CASSYSGSQNEQYF. For the CDR3, the DNA is TGTGCCAGTAGTTATAGCGGGAGTCAAAACGAGCAGTACTTC.